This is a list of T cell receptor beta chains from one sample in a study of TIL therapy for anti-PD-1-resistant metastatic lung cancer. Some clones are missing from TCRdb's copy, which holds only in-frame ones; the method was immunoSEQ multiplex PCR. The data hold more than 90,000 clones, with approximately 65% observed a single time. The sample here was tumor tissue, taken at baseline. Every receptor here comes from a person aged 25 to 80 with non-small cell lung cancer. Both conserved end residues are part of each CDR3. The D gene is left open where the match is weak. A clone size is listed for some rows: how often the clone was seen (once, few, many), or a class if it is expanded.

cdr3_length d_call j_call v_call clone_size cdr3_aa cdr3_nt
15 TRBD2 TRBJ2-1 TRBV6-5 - CASSPSGGGLNEQFF TGTGCCAGCAGCCCCTCGGGGGGGGGCCTGAATGAGCAGTTCTTC
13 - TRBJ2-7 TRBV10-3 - CASRTDKDYEQYF TGTGCCTCTCGGACAGACAAAGATTACGAGCAGTACTTC
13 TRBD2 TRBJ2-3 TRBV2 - CASRGGVSYTQYF TGTGCCAGCAGGGGGGGGGTTTCGTATACGCAGTATTTT
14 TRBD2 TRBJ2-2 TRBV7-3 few CASSLGGFAGELFF TGTGCCAGCAGCTTGGGGGGGTTCGCCGGGGAGCTGTTTTTT
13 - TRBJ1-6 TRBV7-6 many CASSLEDGSPLHF TGTGCCAGCAGCTTAGAAGACGGTTCACCCCTCCACTTT
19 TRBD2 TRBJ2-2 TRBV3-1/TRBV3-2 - CASSQALGEGARDTGELFF TGTGCCAGCAGCCAAGCCCTCGGGGAGGGTGCGCGTGACACCGGGGAGCTGTTTTTT
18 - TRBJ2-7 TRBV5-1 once CASSLNPLTGILSYEQYF TGCGCCAGCAGCTTGAACCCTCTGACGGGCATACTCTCCTACGAGCAGTACTTC
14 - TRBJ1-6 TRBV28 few CASSLGDTNSPLHF TGTGCCAGCAGTTTAGGGGACACCAATTCACCCCTCCACTTT
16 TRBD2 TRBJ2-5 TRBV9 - CASSVGLAGSQETQYF TGTGCCAGCAGCGTAGGACTAGCGGGGAGCCAAGAGACCCAGTACTTC
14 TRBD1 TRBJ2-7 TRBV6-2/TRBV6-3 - CASSYETGPYEQYF TGTGCCAGCAGTTACGAGACAGGGCCCTACGAGCAGTACTTC
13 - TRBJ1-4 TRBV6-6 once CASSTGTWEKLFF TGTGCCAGCAGTACCGGGACGTGGGAAAAACTGTTTTTT
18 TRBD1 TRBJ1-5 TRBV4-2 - CASSFSGTGGFSNQPQHF TGTGCCAGCAGCTTCTCCGGGACAGGGGGCTTTAGCAATCAGCCCCAGCATTTT
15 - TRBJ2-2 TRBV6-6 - CASASSGANTGELFF TGTGCCAGTGCTTCGTCGGGGGCGAACACCGGGGAGCTGTTTTTT
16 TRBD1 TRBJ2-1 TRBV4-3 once CASSQDGDSLNNEQFF TGCGCCAGCAGCCAAGATGGGGACAGCCTTAACAATGAGCAGTTCTTC
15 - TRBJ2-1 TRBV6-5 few CASRPGGDSYNEQFF TGTGCCAGCAGACCTGGAGGGGACTCCTACAATGAGCAGTTCTTC
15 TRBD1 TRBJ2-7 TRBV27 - CASRTGTGTTYEQYF TGTGCCAGCAGAACCGGGACAGGCACTACCTACGAGCAGTACTTC
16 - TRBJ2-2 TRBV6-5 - CASSYSLGHTTGELFF TGTGCCAGCAGTTACTCGTTAGGACACACTACCGGGGAGCTGTTTTTT
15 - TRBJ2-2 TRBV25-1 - CASSELQGRAGELFF TGTGCCAGCAGTGAATTGCAGGGGCGGGCCGGGGAGCTGTTTTTT
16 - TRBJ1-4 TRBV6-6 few CASSYSPRGGSEKLFF TGTGCCAGCAGTTACTCCCCCAGAGGAGGGAGTGAAAAACTGTTTTTT
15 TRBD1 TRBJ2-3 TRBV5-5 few CASSFRGQDTDTQYF TGTGCCAGCAGCTTCAGGGGACAGGACACAGATACGCAGTATTTT
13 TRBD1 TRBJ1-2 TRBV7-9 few CASSLQGARGYTF TGTGCCAGCAGCTTACAGGGGGCGCGGGGCTACACCTTC
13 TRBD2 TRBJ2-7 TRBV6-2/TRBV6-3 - CASSSGGTYEQYF TGTGCCAGCAGCTCCGGGGGGACCTACGAGCAGTACTTC
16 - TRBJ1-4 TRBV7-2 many CASSLELATGGEKLFF TGTGCCAGCAGCTTAGAGTTGGCGACCGGCGGGGAAAAACTGTTTTTT
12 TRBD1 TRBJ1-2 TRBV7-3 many CASSGGQDGYTF TGTGCCAGCAGTGGGGGACAGGATGGCTACACCTTC
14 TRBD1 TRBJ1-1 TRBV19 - CASSLRQGRTEAFF TGTGCCAGTAGTCTTCGACAGGGAAGGACTGAAGCTTTCTTT
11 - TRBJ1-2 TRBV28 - CASSLAVGYTF TGTGCCAGCAGTTTGGCAGTAGGCTACACCTTC
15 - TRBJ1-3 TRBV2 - CASTMTQLSGNTIYF TGTGCCAGCACCATGACACAACTCTCTGGAAACACCATATATTTT
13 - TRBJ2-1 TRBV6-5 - CASRSGTSGEQFF TGTGCCAGCAGATCCGGGACGTCCGGTGAGCAGTTCTTC
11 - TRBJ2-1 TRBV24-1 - CATSAVGEQFF TGTGCCACCAGTGCCGTCGGTGAGCAGTTCTTC
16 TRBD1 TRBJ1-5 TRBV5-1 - CASSFGDGTGNQPQHF TGCGCCAGCAGCTTCGGTGACGGGACAGGTAATCAGCCCCAGCATTTT
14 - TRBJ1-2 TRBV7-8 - CASSLARRGSDYTF TGTGCCAGCAGCTTAGCGAGACGGGGCTCAGACTACACCTTC
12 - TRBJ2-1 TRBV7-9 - CASSLAGVEQFF TGTGCCAGCAGCTTAGCAGGGGTTGAGCAGTTCTTC
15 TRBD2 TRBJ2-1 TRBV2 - CATKTGTSSYNEQFF TGTGCCACGAAGACTGGGACTAGCTCCTACAATGAGCAGTTCTTC
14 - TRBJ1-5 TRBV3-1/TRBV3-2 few CASSPTHSNQPQHF TGTGCCAGCAGCCCAACACATAGCAATCAGCCCCAGCATTTT
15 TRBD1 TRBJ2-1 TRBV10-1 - CASGRSTGGLDEQFF TGCGCCAGCGGACGATCGACAGGGGGCTTGGATGAGCAGTTCTTC
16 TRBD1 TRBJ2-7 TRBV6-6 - CASSYGHRGSSYEQYF TGTGCCAGCAGTTACGGTCACAGGGGTAGCTCCTACGAGCAGTACTTC
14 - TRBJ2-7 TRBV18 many CASSPPAFRDEQYF TGTGCCAGCTCACCCCCGGCGTTCCGGGACGAGCAGTACTTC
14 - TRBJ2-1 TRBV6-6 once CASTWVPTDPEQFF TGTGCCAGCACCTGGGTGCCCACCGACCCCGAGCAGTTCTTC
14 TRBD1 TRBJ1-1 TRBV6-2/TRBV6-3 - CASSPRGEDTEAFF TGTGCCAGCAGTCCCAGGGGGGAGGACACTGAAGCTTTCTTT
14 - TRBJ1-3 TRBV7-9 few CASRPQSFGNTIYF TGTGCCAGCAGGCCCCAGTCCTTCGGAAACACCATATATTTT
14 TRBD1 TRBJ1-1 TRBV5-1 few CASSLQGGITEAFF TGCGCCAGCAGCTTACAGGGGGGAATAACTGAAGCTTTCTTT
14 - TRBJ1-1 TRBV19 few CASTTFEKDTEAFF TGTGCCAGTACGACTTTTGAAAAGGACACTGAAGCTTTCTTT
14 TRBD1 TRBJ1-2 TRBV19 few CASSPGTGGYGYTF TGTGCCAGTAGTCCGGGGACAGGGGGCTATGGCTACACCTTC
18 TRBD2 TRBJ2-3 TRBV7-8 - CASSVTSGGYRGTDTQYF TGTGCCAGCAGCGTGACTAGCGGGGGCTACCGGGGCACAGATACGCAGTATTTT
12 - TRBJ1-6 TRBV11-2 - CASSYLLPPLHF TGTGCCAGCAGCTATCTACTGCCACCCCTCCACTTT
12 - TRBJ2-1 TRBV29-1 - CSVDRGYNEQFF TGCAGCGTTGACAGGGGATACAATGAGCAGTTCTTC
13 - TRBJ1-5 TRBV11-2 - CASSLEENQPQHF TGTGCCAGCAGCTTAGAAGAGAATCAGCCCCAGCATTTT
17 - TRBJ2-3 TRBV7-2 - CASSKQPQGPSTDTQYF TGTGCCAGCAGCAAGCAACCCCAGGGACCCAGCACAGATACGCAGTATTTT
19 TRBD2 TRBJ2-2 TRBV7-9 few CASSLQSTSGGATFRELFF TGTGCCAGCAGCTTACAATCGACTAGCGGGGGGGCAACCTTCCGGGAGCTGTTTTTT
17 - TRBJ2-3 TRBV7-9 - CASSSRRGATLTDTQYF TGTGCCAGCAGCTCCCGACGAGGGGCCACTCTCACAGATACGCAGTATTTT
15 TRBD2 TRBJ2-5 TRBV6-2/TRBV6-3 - CASSLRAGMGETQYF TGTGCCAGCAGTCTACGAGCGGGGATGGGAGAGACCCAGTACTTC
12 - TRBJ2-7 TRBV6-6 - CASGGSRYEQYF TGTGCCAGCGGGGGGAGCAGGTACGAGCAGTACTTC
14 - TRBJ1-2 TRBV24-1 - CATSDQSRSYGYTF TGTGCCACCAGTGACCAATCGCGATCCTATGGCTACACCTTC
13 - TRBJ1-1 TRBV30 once CAARDPANTEAFF TGTGCCGCCAGGGACCCAGCCAACACTGAAGCTTTCTTT
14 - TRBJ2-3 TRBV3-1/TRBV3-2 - CASSQEREPDTQYF TGTGCCAGCAGCCAAGAGAGGGAGCCAGATACGCAGTATTTT
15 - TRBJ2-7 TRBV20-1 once CSASKSPGGIYEQYF TGCAGTGCTAGTAAGAGCCCTGGGGGGATCTACGAGCAGTACTTC
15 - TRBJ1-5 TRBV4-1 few CASSRTTYSNQPQHF TGCGCCAGCAGCCGGACGACGTATAGCAATCAGCCCCAGCATTTT
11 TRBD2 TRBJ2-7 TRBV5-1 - CASSSSGSQYF TGCGCCAGCAGCTCTAGCGGGTCCCAGTACTTC
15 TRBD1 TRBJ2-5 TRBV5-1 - CASSSAGTGQETQYF TGCGCCAGCAGCTCTGCCGGGACAGGACAAGAGACCCAGTACTTC
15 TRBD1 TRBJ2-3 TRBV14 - CASSQRTGVGDTQYF TGTGCCAGCAGCCAACGAACAGGGGTTGGGGATACGCAGTATTTT